Listed below are T cell receptor beta chains from one sample, sequenced in a study of shared T cell receptors in the human thymus. TCRdb's copy holds only in-frame clones and misses some; the assay was immunoSEQ multiplex PCR. The profile covers about 730,000 clones, with 80% to 90% appearing a single time and around 0.0094% taken by the ten largest. The data also belong to a second study, concerning human thymus T cells.

Sequencing was carried out using thymocytes. These receptors were obtained from a girl less than two years old with a congenital heart defect. The CDR3 runs from the conserved cysteine through the conserved F or W. The D gene is left open where the match is weak. Expanded clones are given a class, and other clones once, few, many or no size at all.

d_gene,v_gene,abundance,j_gene,CDR3nt,CDR3aa
.,TRBV7-6,.,TRBJ2-1,TGTGCCAGCAGCTTACGTAGCGGAAGGAATGAGCAGTTCTTC,CASSLRSGRNEQFF
.,TRBV19,.,TRBJ1-1,TGTGCCAGTAGTCCTGGTGGGGCGACTGAAGCTTTCTTT,CASSPGGATEAFF
.,TRBV6-5,.,TRBJ1-1,TGTGCCAGCAGTACTAGTACTGAAGCTTTCTTT,CASSTSTEAFF
TRBD1,TRBV4-3,.,TRBJ1-3,TGCGCCAGCAGCCAAGGGGGCACAGGGGGCAAATCAGTATCTGGAAACACCATATATTTT,CASSQGGTGGKSVSGNTIYF
.,TRBV12-5,.,TRBJ2-1,TGTGCTAGTGAGTCGGGGTGGGTGAATGAGCAGTTCTTC,CASESGWVNEQFF
.,TRBV4-3,.,TRBJ2-1,TGCGCCAGCAGCCAAGATCGTGTAGTGGTGGACAAGAATGAGCAGTTCTTC,CASSQDRVVVDKNEQFF
.,TRBV7-2,.,TRBJ1-2,TGTGCCAGCAGCTACGGACAGTTAGCTAACTATGGCTACACCTTC,CASSYGQLANYGYTF
.,TRBV25-1,.,TRBJ1-1,TGTGCCAGCAGTGAGGGGACAAACACTGAAGCTTTCTTT,CASSEGTNTEAFF
TRBD1,TRBV11-2,.,TRBJ1-2,TGTGCCAGCAGCTTAGCCCCCGACAGGGGAAATGGCTACACCTTC,CASSLAPDRGNGYTF
TRBD1,TRBV5-1,.,TRBJ2-2,TGCGCCAGCAGCTTGCGAACCCGGGACAGGGTTGGAACCGGGGAGCTGTTTTTT,CASSLRTRDRVGTGELFF
.,TRBV6-1,.,TRBJ2-7,TGTGCCAGCAGTGCCCATCCCCGGGACAAACGCTCCTACGAGCAGTACTTC,CASSAHPRDKRSYEQYF
TRBD1,TRBV27,.,TRBJ1-1,TGTGCCAGCAGTTTCCATAAGACAGGGTCTGTCACTGAAGCTTTCTTT,CASSFHKTGSVTEAFF
.,TRBV7-2,.,TRBJ1-5,TGTGCCAGCAGCTCAGAGGGGCTCGGGGGTCAGCCCCAGCATTTT,CASSSEGLGGQPQHF
.,TRBV19,.,TRBJ1-6,TGTGCCAGTAGCTCGACTCGGACAGAGAATTCACCCCTCCACTTT,CASSSTRTENSPLHF
TRBD1,TRBV28,.,TRBJ1-2,TGTGCCAGCACGGGACAGACCCCCAACAGGTGCCCTTACACCTTC,CASTGQTPNRCPYTF
.,TRBV6-1,.,TRBJ2-1,TGTGCCAGCTCGGAGAGCGGATTCACCTACAATGAGCAGTTCTTC,CASSESGFTYNEQFF
.,TRBV30,.,TRBJ1-4,TGTGCCTGGAGTGGCAAGGGAGGGGAAAAACTGTTTTTT,CAWSGKGGEKLFF
.,TRBV19,.,TRBJ1-3,TGTGCCAGTAGTATAGAGGGCCGCTCTGGAAACACCATATATTTT,CASSIEGRSGNTIYF
.,TRBV7-9,.,TRBJ2-7,TGTGCCAGCAGCACTAAACAGGGAAACGCTCGTTGGGTTGCCTACGAGCAGTACTTC,CASSTKQGNARWVAYEQYF
.,TRBV27,.,TRBJ2-7,TGTGCCAGCAGTCGATCGGGTCAGGGCTACGAGCAGTACTTC,CASSRSGQGYEQYF
TRBD1,TRBV27,.,TRBJ2-7,TGTGCCAGCAGTTTATCAAGGGAGACAGGGATCCCCTCCTACGAGCAGTACTTC,CASSLSRETGIPSYEQYF
TRBD1,TRBV5-1,.,TRBJ2-5,TGCGCCAGCAGCTTGTCCGACAGGGGAAGACAAGAGACCCAGTACTTC,CASSLSDRGRQETQYF
.,TRBV12-5,.,TRBJ1-6,TGTGCTAGTGGTTCTCTCCCATACAAGGAGGGCGAAGATTCACCCCTCCACTTT,CASGSLPYKEGEDSPLHF
.,TRBV27,.,TRBJ1-4,TGTGCCAGCAGTTTACGGTGGAGGAATGAAAAACTGTTTTTT,CASSLRWRNEKLFF
.,TRBV19,.,TRBJ1-2,TGTGCCAGTACCCCGACAGTGCCTAACTATGGCTACACCTTC,CASTPTVPNYGYTF
.,TRBV4-3,once,TRBJ2-1,TGCGCCAGCAGCCGCAAACAGGCCCTACACTCCTACAATGAGCAGTTCTTC,CASSRKQALHSYNEQFF
.,TRBV5-4,.,TRBJ1-5,TGTGCCAGCAGCGTGGGGCCAATGAATCAGCCCCAGCATTTT,CASSVGPMNQPQHF
.,TRBV7-4,.,TRBJ1-1,TGTGCCAGCAGCTTAGGGTCCATCAGTCTGAACACTGAAGCTTTCTTT,CASSLGSISLNTEAFF
TRBD1,TRBV6-1,.,TRBJ2-2,TGTGCCAGCAGTGAAAAAAGGGGGGTTGTCGGGACAGGGTATACCGGGGAGCTGTTTTTT,CASSEKRGVVGTGYTGELFF
.,TRBV19,.,TRBJ1-3,TGTGCCAGTAGACAACGACAGGTCTCTGGAAACACCATATATTTT,CASRQRQVSGNTIYF
TRBD1,TRBV7-9,once,TRBJ1-2,TGTGCCAGCAGCTGGACAGGGCGAGGGGGCTACACCTTC,CASSWTGRGGYTF
.,TRBV7-2,.,TRBJ1-6,TGTGCCAGCAGCTTAGAGGGTCCAGGGTTGCCCTATAATTCACCCCTCCACTTT,CASSLEGPGLPYNSPLHF
.,TRBV10-3,.,TRBJ1-1,TGTGCCATCAGTGCTGGGCCCGACGGTGAAGCTTTCTTT,CAISAGPDGEAFF
.,TRBV5-6,.,TRBJ1-6,TGTGCCAGCAGCTTGAAGAACACCCTTATCTATAATTCACCCCTCCACTTT,CASSLKNTLIYNSPLHF
.,TRBV21-1,.,TRBJ1-2,TGTGCCAGCAGCAAAGTGGTCGGCGGACAAGCGGGCTATGGCTACACCTTC,CASSKVVGGQAGYGYTF
.,TRBV6-5,.,TRBJ2-5,TGTGCCAGCAGTCATCGGGAGACCCAGTACTTC,CASSHRETQYF
.,TRBV29-1,.,TRBJ1-3,TGCAGCGTTGAGTGCAGATCTGGAAACACCATATATTTT,CSVECRSGNTIYF
.,TRBV27,.,TRBJ2-5,TGTGCCAGCAGTTTACAGGGTAGAGCGCGGCATCAAGAGACCCAGTACTTC,CASSLQGRARHQETQYF
.,TRBV4-3,.,TRBJ1-1,TGCGCCAGCAGCCCCTTAATGGCCCGGGGCACTGAAGCTTTCTTT,CASSPLMARGTEAFF
TRBD1,TRBV7-9,.,TRBJ2-3,TGTGCCAGCAGCTTGGGGACAGGGAGCACAGATACGCAGTATTTT,CASSLGTGSTDTQYF
TRBD1,TRBV7-8,.,TRBJ1-2,TGTGCCAGCAGCTCAGGGGGGATTAACTATGGCTACACCTTC,CASSSGGINYGYTF
.,TRBV7-2,.,TRBJ1-1,TGTGCCAGCAGCTTAGGGAGCCGGACAGCTGAAGCTTTCTTT,CASSLGSRTAEAFF
.,TRBV4-3,.,TRBJ1-6,TGCGCCAGCAGCCAAGTAATGGAGCGGGGGGCAAAATTTGGCTCCTATAATTCACCCCTCCACTTT,CASSQVMERGAKFGSYNSPLHF
.,TRBV6-4,.,TRBJ2-6,TGTGCCAGCAGTGAGTTTGGAGCTGCTGGGGCCAACGTCCTGACTTTC,CASSEFGAAGANVLTF
TRBD1,TRBV11-2,.,TRBJ1-2,TGTGCCAGCAGTTTTTATGGGACAGGGGAAACTCCTGATGGCTACACCTTC,CASSFYGTGETPDGYTF
TRBD2,TRBV7-6,.,TRBJ2-5,TGTGCCAGCAGCCCACGACTAGCGGGGGAACTAAAAGAGACCCAGTACTTC,CASSPRLAGELKETQYF
.,TRBV14,.,TRBJ1-2,TGTGCCAGCAGCCAGGGGGGGTTGATCTTGGCTCATGGCTACACCTTC,CASSQGGLILAHGYTF
.,TRBV2,.,TRBJ1-6,TGTGCCAGCACGACAGGCCTATCGAGCTCCTATAATTCACCCCTCCACTTT,CASTTGLSSSYNSPLHF
TRBD1,TRBV6-1,.,TRBJ1-4,TGTGCCAGCAGAAGGGGGCACGTGCGTGAAAAACTGTTTTTT,CASRRGHVREKLFF
.,TRBV5-1,.,TRBJ2-3,TGCGCCAGCAGCTTGGATCCGGGACTCAATGAGGACACAGATACGCAGTATTTT,CASSLDPGLNEDTDTQYF
.,TRBV6-6,.,TRBJ1-2,TGTGCCAGCACTCTAGGGGGTTTGCACTATGGCTACACCTTC,CASTLGGLHYGYTF